This T cell receptor beta chain was obtained from a study of cytomegalovirus exposure and HLA in healthy donors. Looked up from germline, CDR1 is KGHSH and CDR2 is LQKENI. This CDR3 has 15 residues. The V and J ends lost 6 bases and 1 base, in that order; junction bases with no gene match: 8. This PCR relied on a set of 60 Vbeta primers and 13 Jbeta primers. Profiled with immunoSEQ multiplex PCR; TCRdb holds only in-frame clones, not every one. The sample consists of approximately 210,000 clones, 79% of them appearing once. This clone was seen only a few times. J is TRBJ1-1 and V is TRBV18; 7 nucleotides agree with TRBD1. The sample consisted of PBMCs. This clonotype originated in a girl aged 5 to 17 in good health and CMV-seropositive. CDR3 residues: CASSHTTGRNTEAFF. CDR3 nucleotide sequence: TGTGCCAGCTCCCATACGACAGGGAGGAACACTGAAGCTTTCTTT.